Only a few counts were recorded for the clone carrying this T cell receptor beta chain. Using a J-beta primer mix together with a sample-barcoded 5' primer, a second PCR was run for roughly 7 to 11 cycles. TCRdb reprocessed the 5' RACE reads via MiXCR and lists one record per CDR3 protein. Here the sample spans around 800,000 distinct CDR3 sequences, about 26% being singletons. The data originate from a study of blood T cells in healthy people across ages. Germline CDR1 and CDR2: GTSNPN and SVGIG (reference sequence). Between the trimmed V and J ends, which lost 6 bases and 0 bases, there was a span of 13 bases. The CDR3 totals 14 residues. The same sample was also used in a study of T cells of mothers and their children.

Sequenced sample: blood. The clonotype was recovered from a boy aged 5-17 years in good health. This chain uses TRBV30 with TRBJ2-3; a weak D match, TRBD2 (6 bases). This CDR3 is CACTTSHSTDTQYF. The CDR3, as DNA: TGTGCCTGTACCACTAGCCATAGCACAGATACGCAGTATTTT.